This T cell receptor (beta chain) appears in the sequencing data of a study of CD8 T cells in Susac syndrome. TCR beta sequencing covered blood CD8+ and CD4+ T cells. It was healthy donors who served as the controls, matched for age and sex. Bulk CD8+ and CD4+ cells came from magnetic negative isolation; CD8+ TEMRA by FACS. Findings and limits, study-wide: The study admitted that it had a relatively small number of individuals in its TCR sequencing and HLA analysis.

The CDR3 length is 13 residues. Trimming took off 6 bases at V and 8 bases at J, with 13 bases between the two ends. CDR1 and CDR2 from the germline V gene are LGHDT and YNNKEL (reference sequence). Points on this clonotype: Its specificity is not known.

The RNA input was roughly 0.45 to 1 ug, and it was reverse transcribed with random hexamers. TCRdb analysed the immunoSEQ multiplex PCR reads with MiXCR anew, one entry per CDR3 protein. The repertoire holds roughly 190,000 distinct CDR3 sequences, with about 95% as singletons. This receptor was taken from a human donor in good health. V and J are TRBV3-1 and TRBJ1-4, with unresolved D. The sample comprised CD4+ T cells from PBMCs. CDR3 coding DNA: TGTGCCAGCAGTCCATTGGTTCGAGAAAAACTGTTTTTT. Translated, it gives CASSPLVREKLFF.